This T cell receptor beta chain was captured in a study of shared clonotypes between healthy human individuals. Over several immunoSEQ plates, each subset's genomic DNA was distributed in even portions. Repertoires were generated with immunoSEQ multiplex PCR, while TCRdb's copy carries only in-frame clones and drops some. The repertoire includes 2.5 million or so clones, just over 90% of them detected once, and more than 0.12% sits in the top ten. Comments on this clone: Its antigen is not identified.

Study-level findings and limits: Researchers sampled blood only, noting tissue repertoires likely differ.

The CDR3 totals 15 residues. V lost 8 bases and J lost 1; bases outside the gene matches: 8. CDR1 MNHNY and CDR2 SVGAGI come from the germline V gene (reference sequence). It was into CD45RA+ naive and CD45RA-negative memory subsets that the CD4+ cells were split. V and J are TRBV6-6 and TRBJ1-5, with 7 nucleotides matching TRBD1. This sequence was found in a young man in good health. Sequencing used naive CD4+ T cells sorted from blood. The subset denotes: CD45RA+ positively selected. CDR3 sequence: CASQGGTASNQPQHF. The DNA for the CDR3 is TGTGCCAGCCAGGGGGGAACCGCAAGCAATCAGCCCCAGCATTTT.